This T cell receptor (beta chain) is from a study of CD8+ T cells in alopecia areata. Overall study context: Treated patients swallowed 5 to 10 mg of oral tofacitinib twice daily. The protocol delivered tofacitinib for 6 to 18 months, then withdrew it for 6 months.

CDR1 and CDR2 (germline): ENHRY, SYGVKD. Trimming cost V 0 bases and J 5 bases; bases outside gene matches: 6. The CDR3 has 15 residues. Treatment specified: oral pan-JAK inhibitor, 5-10 mg twice daily. General study points: Sequencing of scalp samples also captures resident alphabeta T cells of normal skin.

Extracted RNA was reverse transcribed, and the resulting cDNA served as sequencing template. This table comes from immunoSEQ multiplex PCR, and its TCRdb copy is limited to in-frame clones, with some not included. This sample has roughly 150,000 clones; 45% to 60% occur once, and the top ten carry more than 15%. As concerns this clone: The antigen remains undetermined.

The chain uses TRBV10-3 and TRBJ2-7, with 8 bases fitting TRBD1. This sequence was found in a human donor with alopecia areata. The sequencing used CD8+ T cells sorted from blood, collected at week 4, from a patient treated with tofacitinib. As DNA, the CDR3 is TGTGCCATCAGTGAGTCGTGGACAGGGACCCACGAGCAGTACTTC. Translated, it gives CAISESWTGTHEQYF.